The 18 T cell receptor beta chains below were found in one sample sequenced in a study of shared clonotypes between healthy human individuals. Produced via immunoSEQ multiplex PCR; TCRdb's table is partial and in-frame only. Of hundreds of thousands of clones listed, about 76% are singletons. The specimen was PBMCs. The receptor source for this set is a woman aged 35 to 49 in good health. Some clones in this sample may be carry-over from other donors' samples.

This clone was recorded a few times. The chain couples TRBV4-1 to TRBJ2-1, with 12 nucleotides matching TRBD2. The CDR3 is 15 residues long. CDR1 is MGHRA, CDR2 YSYEKL, per germline. J gave up 12 bases and V 6 bases, and 12 bases lay outside the gene matches. CDR3 DNA sequence: TGCGCCAGCAGACAGACTAGCGGGAGCGCCCCTAGGCAGTTCTTC. It translates to CASRQTSGSAPRQFF.

The genes are TRBV19 and TRBJ2-1, with D perhaps matching TRBD1 (5 bases). V dropped 4 bases and J dropped 9 bases, with 16 bases sitting between them. The V gene's germline CDR1 is LNHDA and CDR2 SQIVND (reference sequence). This CDR3 contains 14 residues. As DNA, the CDR3 is TGTGCCAGTAGTACGGCGACACTTCAGGGTGAGCAGTTCTTC. Its translation: CASSTATLQGEQFF.

For this clone: The sample holds other DNA sequences that translate to the same CDR3. The chain combines TRBV9 with TRBJ1-1; D call uncertain. Trimming removed 0 bases from V and 0 bases from J, with 3 bases in between. This CDR3 region has 13 residues. Germline V gene lookup returns CDR1 SGDLS and CDR2 YYNGEE. The CDR3 here is CASSVAVNTEAFF. The CDR3 coding sequence is TGTGCCAGCAGCGTAGCTGTGAACACTGAAGCTTTCTTT.

Note on this clone: This same CDR3 is encoded by further DNA sequences in the sample. The chain links TRBV30 to TRBJ2-1; D unresolved. Trimming took off 3 bases at V and 8 bases at J, with 8 bases between the two ends. CDR3 length: 11 amino acids. Germline lookup yields CDR1 GTSNPN and CDR2 SVGIG (reference sequence). The CDR3 coding sequence is TGTGCCTGGAGCCCCAGTTATGAGCAGTTCTTC. Translation gives CAWSPSYEQFF.

This clone was seen a handful of times. The gene calls are TRBV28 and TRBJ1-5, with D uncertain. Deletions cut 3 bases from V and 7 bases from J, with 16 bases between. Germline V lookup: CDR1 MDHEN, CDR2 SYDVKM. CDR3 size: 15 residues. Here the CDR3 reads CASSFGMKGNQPQHF. The CDR3 DNA is TGTGCCAGCAGTTTTGGTATGAAGGGTAACCAGCCCCAGCATTTT. Using reference TRBV28 and TRBJ1-5 for the parts outside the CDR3, the full variable domain is DVKVTQSSRYLVKRTGEKVFLECVQDMDHENMFWYRQDPGLGLRLIYFSYDVKMKEKGDIPEGYSVSREKKERFSLILESASTNQTSMYLCASSFGMKGNQPQHFGDGTRLSIL.

The chain is built from TRBV7-9 and TRBJ2-7; D uncertain. V shed 1 base and J shed 3 bases, with 16 bases lying between them. CDR1 SEHNR and CDR2 FQNEAQ come from the germline V gene (reference sequence). The CDR3 has 16 residues. The CDR3 here is CASSLGPRLGNYEQYF. In DNA form, the CDR3 reads TGTGCCAGCAGCTTAGGCCCTCGGTTGGGAAACTACGAGCAGTACTTC.

This clone was found once. The chain has TRBV4-2 and TRBJ2-7, with TRBD2 identical over 8 bases. Per the germline V gene, CDR1 is LGHNA and CDR2 is YNFKEQ. V gave up 3 bases and J gave up 2 bases; unmatched junction bases: 9. This CDR3 spans 16 amino acids. CDR3 in DNA: TGTGCCAGCAGCCAGTCGGTGACTAGCGAGGCCTACGAGCAGTACTTC. This codes for CASSQSVTSEAYEQYF.

This clone was detected a few times. The chain carries TRBV2 and TRBJ1-1, with D tentatively TRBD1 (6 bases). The germline V gene has CDR1 SNHLY and CDR2 FYNNEI. The ends were cut back, 3 bases at V and 10 bases at J, with 9 bases in the middle. The CDR3 totals 11 residues. Here the CDR3 DNA reads TGTGCCAGCAGTGACGGGGGCACAGCTTTCTTT. As protein: CASSDGGTAFF.

The CDR3 protein is CASSVGGLAGGPLAKNIQYF. The CDR3 nucleotides are TGTGCCAGCAGCGTAGGGGGACTAGCGGGAGGACCCCTAGCCAAAAACATTCAGTACTTC. V gene TRBV9 combines with J gene TRBJ2-4; 15 bases match TRBD2. Per germline, CDR1 SGDLS and CDR2 YYNGEE. The V segment lost 0 bases and the J segment 0 bases; nucleotides outside the gene matches: 7. The CDR3 has 20 amino acids. Filled out from reference TRBV9 and TRBJ2-4, the complete variable domain reads DSGVTQTPKHLITATGQRVTLRCSPRSGDLSVYWYQQSLDQGLQFLIQYYNGEERAKGNILERFSAQQFPDLHSELNLSSLELGDSALYFCASSVGGLAGGPLAKNIQYFGAGTRLSVL.

The J gene is TRBJ2-3, the V gene TRBV30; TRBD2 might be the D (6 bases). Per germline, CDR1 GTSNPN and CDR2 SVGIG (reference sequence). Trimming stripped 4 bases from V and 4 bases from J, with 12 bases between. This CDR3 is 13 amino acids long. CDR3 DNA sequence: TGTGCCTGGAATGCGGGAATGGCAGATACGCAGTATTTT. Translation: CAWNAGMADTQYF.

The rearrangement uses TRBV28 and TRBJ1-1, with 10 nucleotides matching TRBD1. Germline V gives CDR1 MDHEN, CDR2 SYDVKM. V shed 6 bases and J 1 base; nucleotides not matched to a gene: 5. The CDR3 covers 15 residues. The CDR3 bases are TGTGCCAGCAGGACAGGGGGCAGCGGGAACACTGAAGCTTTCTTT. Amino acid sequence: CASRTGGSGNTEAFF.

The V call is TRBV2, the J call TRBJ1-1, with D possibly matching TRBD1 (6 bases). From germline, CDR1 is SNHLY and CDR2 FYNNEI. The CDR3 sequence is 14 residues long. V was shortened by 3 bases and J by 1 base, with 9 bases between the two germline ends. CDR3 bases: TGTGCCAGCAGTGATAGGACAGAGAACACTGAAGCTTTCTTT. Translation: CASSDRTENTEAFF.

The chain carries TRBV7-9 and TRBJ2-1; no definite D call. Germline V CDR1 and CDR2: SEHNR, FQNEAQ (reference sequence). Trimming shortened V by 2 bases and J by 7 bases, and 6 bases separated the two germline ends. This CDR3 spans 12 amino acids. CDR3 amino acids: CASSLIVNEQFF. In DNA form, the CDR3 reads TGTGCCAGCAGCTTAATCGTAAATGAGCAGTTCTTC.

The V call is TRBV7-2, the J call TRBJ2-1; D gene unclear. This CDR3 region has 16 residues. The V and J ends lost 1 base and 1 base respectively, with 11 bases between them. The germline CDR1 and CDR2 sequences are SGHTA and FQGNSA. For the CDR3, the DNA is TGTGCCAGCAGCTTAGATTTGGTGGGGTCCTACAATGAGCAGTTCTTC. This sequence encodes CASSLDLVGSYNEQFF.

The chain uses TRBV11-2 and TRBJ2-7; 7 bases agree with TRBD2. This CDR3 comprises 15 residues. Germline-derived CDR1 and CDR2 are SGHAT and FQNNGV. J was trimmed by 3 bases and V by 1 base; bases with no gene match: 6. DNA of the CDR3: TGTGCCAGCAGCTTAGTCGCGGCTAGCGGCTACGAGCAGTACTTC. Its protein product is CASSLVAASGYEQYF.

This clone showed up just a few times. The V and J genes are TRBV2 and TRBJ2-7, with D possibly TRBD1 on 5 matching bases. CDR3 length: 14 amino acids. Trimming pared 6 bases from V and 2 bases from J, leaving 14 bases between. Germline V gene lookup returns CDR1 SNHLY and CDR2 FYNNEI. DNA for the CDR3: TGTGCCAGCAGGCAAAGACAGTCCACCTACGAGCAGTACTTC. It is translated as CASRQRQSTYEQYF.

This clone was recorded only once. The V call is TRBV7-9, the J call TRBJ1-5; D possibly corresponds to TRBD1 (6 bases). The germline V and J ends were trimmed by 5 bases and 0 bases, with 17 bases remaining between them. CDR1 is SEHNR and CDR2 is FQNEAQ in the germline V gene (reference sequence). CDR3 length: 17 residues. The CDR3 protein is CASSQTGRLYSNQPQHF. The CDR3 nucleotides read TGTGCCAGCAGCCAGACAGGAAGATTATATAGCAATCAGCCCCAGCATTTT.

The chain uses TRBV28 and TRBJ2-1; either TRBD1 or TRBD2 may supply D (5 bases each). This CDR3 comprises 15 residues. Trimming left V 3 bases short and J 8 bases short, with 17 bases between. CDR1 and CDR2 (germline): MDHEN, SYDVKM. The chain's CDR3 is CASSFPARGFDEQFF. The CDR3 region has the DNA TGTGCCAGCAGTTTCCCAGCGAGGGGCTTCGATGAGCAGTTCTTC.